The clone carrying this TCR beta chain was observed at least ten times. Via MiXCR, TCRdb re-called the 5' RACE reads, giving one row per CDR3 protein. Of about 80,000 distinct CDR3 sequences listed, around a tenth are singletons. V gave up 0 bases and J gave up 6 bases, with 11 bases separating them. The CDR3 has 14 amino acids. CDR1 GTSNPN and CDR2 SVGIG come from the germline V gene (reference sequence). This entry belongs to a study of early T cells in non-severe SARS-CoV-2 infection. The sample taken for sequencing was whole blood. This receptor was taken from an adult who was a healthcare worker with PCR-confirmed SARS-CoV-2 infection or an uninfected control (not recorded which). The chain employs TRBV30 and TRBJ2-2; D unresolved. As DNA, the CDR3 is TGTGCCTGGAGTGTACGTGGGGAACCCGGGGAGCTGTTTTTT. It is translated as CAWSVRGEPGELFF.